The clone carrying this T cell receptor (beta chain) came up a few times. Methods used by the authors: Quantification of nucleated cells was approximated via reference gene primer amplification. Produced via immunoSEQ multiplex PCR; TCRdb's table is partial and in-frame only. Clone size and the V and J calls come from that table; the DNA yielded D and trimming. This sample yields roughly 120,000 clones, of which roughly 82% are seen a single time; 16% belongs to the top ten. The source of the sample is a study of blood T cell repertoires in COVID-19. Overall study: Spain, Italy and the United States supplied samples that represented acute and convalescent COVID-19. Sample material is recorded as cDNA or gDNA derived from T cells, B-cell-depleted T cells, or PBMCs.

The J segment lost 0 bases and the V segment lost 3 bases, leaving 2 bases of the junction unmatched. The CDR3 is 14 residues long. CDR1 and CDR2 from the germline V gene are SQVTM and ANQGSEA. The sequencing sample was made of peripheral blood. This clonotype was sampled from an older woman with acute or convalescent COVID-19. The chain links TRBV29-1 to TRBJ2-4; 7 bases agree with TRBD2. CDR3 sequence reads: CSVDAGVAKNIQYF. CDR3 in DNA: TGCAGCGTTGATGCGGGGGTAGCCAAAAACATTCAGTACTTC.